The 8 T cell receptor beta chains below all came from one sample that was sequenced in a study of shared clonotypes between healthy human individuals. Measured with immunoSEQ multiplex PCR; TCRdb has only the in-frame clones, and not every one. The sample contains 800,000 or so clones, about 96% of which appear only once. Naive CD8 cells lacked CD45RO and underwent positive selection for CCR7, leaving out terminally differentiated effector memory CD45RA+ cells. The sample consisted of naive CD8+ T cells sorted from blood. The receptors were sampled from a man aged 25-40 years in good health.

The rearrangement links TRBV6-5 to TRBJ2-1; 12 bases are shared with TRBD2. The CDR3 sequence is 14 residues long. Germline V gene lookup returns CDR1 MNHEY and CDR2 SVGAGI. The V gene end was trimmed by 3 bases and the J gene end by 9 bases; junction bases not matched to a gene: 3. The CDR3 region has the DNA TGTGCCAGCAGTTATAGGACTAGCGGGATTGAGCAGTTCTTC. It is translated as CASSYRTSGIEQFF.

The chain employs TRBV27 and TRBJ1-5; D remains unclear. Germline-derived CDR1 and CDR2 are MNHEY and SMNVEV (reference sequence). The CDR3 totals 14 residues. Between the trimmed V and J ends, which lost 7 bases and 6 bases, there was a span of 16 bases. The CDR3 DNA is TGTGCCAGCACCCCCTTGTGGGGAAGTCAGCCCCAGCATTTT. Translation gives CASTPLWGSQPQHF.

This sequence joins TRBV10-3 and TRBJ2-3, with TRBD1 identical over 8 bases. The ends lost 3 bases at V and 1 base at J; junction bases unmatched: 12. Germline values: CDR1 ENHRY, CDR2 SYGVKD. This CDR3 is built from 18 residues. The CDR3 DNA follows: TGTGCCATCAGTGAACCGGTCCGGGACAGGCTGGGCACAGATACGCAGTATTTT. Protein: CAISEPVRDRLGTDTQYF.

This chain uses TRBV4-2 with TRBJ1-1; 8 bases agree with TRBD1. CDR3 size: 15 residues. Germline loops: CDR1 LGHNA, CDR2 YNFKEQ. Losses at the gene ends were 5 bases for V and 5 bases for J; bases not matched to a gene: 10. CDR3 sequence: CASSAVQGARTEAFF. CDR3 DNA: TGTGCCAGCAGCGCCGTTCAGGGGGCTCGAACTGAAGCTTTCTTT.

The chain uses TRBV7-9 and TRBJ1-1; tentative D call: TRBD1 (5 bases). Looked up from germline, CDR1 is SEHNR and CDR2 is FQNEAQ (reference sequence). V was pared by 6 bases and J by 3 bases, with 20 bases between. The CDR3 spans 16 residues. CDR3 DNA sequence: TGTGCCAGCAGTACCCCTAGGGGACTTGGGGACACTGAAGCTTTCTTT. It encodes CASSTPRGLGDTEAFF.

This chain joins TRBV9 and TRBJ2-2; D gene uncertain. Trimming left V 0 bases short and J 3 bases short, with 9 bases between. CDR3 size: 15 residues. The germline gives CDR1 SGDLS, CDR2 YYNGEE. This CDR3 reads CASSVDGVDTGELFF. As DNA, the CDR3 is TGTGCCAGCAGCGTAGATGGGGTAGACACCGGGGAGCTGTTTTTT. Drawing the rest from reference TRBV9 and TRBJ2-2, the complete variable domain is DSGVTQTPKHLITATGQRVTLRCSPRSGDLSVYWYQQSLDQGLQFLIQYYNGEERAKGNILERFSAQQFPDLHSELNLSSLELGDSALYFCASSVDGVDTGELFFGEGSRLTVL.

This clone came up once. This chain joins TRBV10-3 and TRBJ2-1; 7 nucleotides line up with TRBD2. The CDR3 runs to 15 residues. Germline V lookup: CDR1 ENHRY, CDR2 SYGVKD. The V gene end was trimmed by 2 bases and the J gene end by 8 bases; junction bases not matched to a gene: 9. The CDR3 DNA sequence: TGTGCCATCAGTGAGCCCCCGGGGGGTAGGGATGAGCAGTTCTTC. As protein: CAISEPPGGRDEQFF.

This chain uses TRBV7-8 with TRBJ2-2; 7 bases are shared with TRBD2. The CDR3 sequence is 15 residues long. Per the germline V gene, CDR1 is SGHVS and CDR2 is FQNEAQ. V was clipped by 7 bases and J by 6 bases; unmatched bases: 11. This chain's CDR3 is CASIRREAPPGELFF. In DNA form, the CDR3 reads TGTGCCAGCATCCGACGGGAGGCCCCCCCCGGGGAGCTGTTTTTT.